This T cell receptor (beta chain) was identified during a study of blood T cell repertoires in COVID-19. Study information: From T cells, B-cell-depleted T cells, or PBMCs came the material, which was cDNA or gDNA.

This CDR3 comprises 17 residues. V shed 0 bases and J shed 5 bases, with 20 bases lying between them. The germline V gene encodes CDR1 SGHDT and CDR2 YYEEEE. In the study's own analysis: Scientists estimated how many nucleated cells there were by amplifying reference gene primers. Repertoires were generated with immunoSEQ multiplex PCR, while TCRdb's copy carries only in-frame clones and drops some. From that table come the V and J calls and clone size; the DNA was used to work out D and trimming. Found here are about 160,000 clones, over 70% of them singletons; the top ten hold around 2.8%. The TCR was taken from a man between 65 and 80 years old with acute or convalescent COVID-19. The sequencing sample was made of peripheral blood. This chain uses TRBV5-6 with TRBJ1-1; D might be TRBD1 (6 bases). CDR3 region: CASSLEVSVRTETEAFF. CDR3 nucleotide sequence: TGTGCCAGCAGCTTGGAAGTTTCGGTACGGACAGAGACTGAAGCTTTCTTT.